This TCR beta chain emerged from a study of early T cells in non-severe SARS-CoV-2 infection. Overall study: Sequencing input comprised bulk RNA from unsorted whole blood; chain pairing was not available.

Unique molecular identifiers were added to individual cDNA molecules. TCRdb itself ran the 5' RACE reads through MiXCR, one entry per CDR3 protein. The data show fewer than 120,000 distinct CDR3 sequences, roughly 13% seen once. The germline V gene has CDR1 MNHEY and CDR2 SVGAGI. J was trimmed by 1 base and V by 0 bases; bases with no gene match: 4. The CDR3 extends over 17 amino acids. The sequence was collected from an adult who was a healthcare worker with PCR-confirmed SARS-CoV-2 infection or an uninfected control (not recorded which). The sample was whole blood, taken at baseline. This sequence joins TRBV6-5 and TRBJ2-2; 8 bases are a match to TRBD1. CDR3 bases: TGTGCCAGCAGTTACTCCACGGGACAGGTGAACACCGGGGAGCTGTTTTTT. This translates into CASSYSTGQVNTGELFF.